The present T cell receptor (beta chain) was sequenced within a study of blood T cells in healthy people across ages. A sample-barcoded 5' primer and a J-beta primer mix were used in a second PCR of roughly 6 to 11 cycles. All samples yielded 2.5 million or more CDR3-containing paired-end reads. MiXCR, applied by TCRdb to the 5' RACE reads, yields one record per CDR3 protein. The sample lists about 1.6 million distinct CDR3 sequences, around 35% occurring once. CDR1 and CDR2 (germline): SGHDT, YYEEEE. This CDR3 is 18 amino acids long. With 3 bases clipped from V and 2 bases from J, the junction kept 11 bases outside the gene matches. In its sample, this clonotype was seen a few times. Its cognate antigen is unknown. Overall study results and limits: PBMCs that were unsorted prevented a conclusive naive versus antigen-experienced comparison.

This sequence joins TRBV5-6 and TRBJ2-7, with 13 nucleotides matching TRBD2. Sequences were obtained from blood. The receptor's source is a woman in her twenties or thirties in good health. The CDR3 coding sequence is TGTGCCAGCAGCTCGGGACTAGCGGGATTTTCTTTAACCTACGAGCAGTACTTC. It yields the protein CASSSGLAGFSLTYEQYF.